This T cell receptor (beta chain) derives from a study of blood T cell repertoires in COVID-19. As for the study in general: Sources were T cells, B-cell-depleted T cells, or PBMCs; the material itself was cDNA or gDNA.

Source study methods: From reference gene primer amplification, estimates of nucleated cell counts were derived. Repertoires were generated with immunoSEQ multiplex PCR, while TCRdb's copy carries only in-frame clones and drops some. V, J and clone size reflect that table, while D and trimming were determined from the DNA. The profile shows about 260,000 clones, approximately 88% of them singletons. After removal of 0 bases from V and 3 bases from J, the junction contained 10 bases not matched to a gene. Germline CDR1 and CDR2: LGHDT and YNNKEL (reference sequence). The CDR3 contains 18 residues. This chain connects TRBV3-1 (or the pseudogene TRBV3-2) to TRBJ2-5, with 10 bases aligning to TRBD2. This clonotype was sampled from a human donor in a cohort sampled during active COVID-19. Sequenced sample: peripheral blood. CDR3 sequence (DNA): TGTGCCAGCAGCCAAGAACAGCTAGCGGGAGTAAGGGAAGAGACCCAGTACTTC. Its translation is CASSQEQLAGVREETQYF.